Many counts were recorded for the clone carrying this TCR beta chain. Its specificity is not known. The sample is drawn from a study of T cells in Graves' hyperthyroidism and ophthalmopathy. About the study: The blood sample was taken at first diagnosis, before treatment began. The study, taken as a whole, reports: A model using 13 V-J features told ophthalmopathy apart from stable hyperthyroidism. The model made its ophthalmopathy prediction, and onset followed a median approximately six months later.

RNA transcripts provided the source from which TCR beta CDR3 regions were amplified. Carried out on the TCR CDR3, a first-round RT-PCR used the HTBI primer set. TCRdb reprocessed the multiplex PCR reads with MiXCR, giving one entry per CDR3 protein. The sample lists 640,000 or so distinct CDR3 sequences, 14% occurring once. J was trimmed by 0 bases and V by 5 bases; bases with no gene match: 6. The germline CDR1 and CDR2 sequences are KGHSH and LQKENI. The CDR3 runs 15 residues. Ophthalmopathy in the patients scored at least 3 on Clinical Activity Score and at least 4 on NOSPECS grade, lasting under 3 months.

The sequence came from a woman aged 18 to 35 with Graves' ophthalmopathy. Sequenced: blood. V is TRBV18 and J is TRBJ2-7, with 8 nucleotides matching TRBD1. The CDR3 spells CASSSNRGSSYEQYF. The CDR3 nucleotides are TGTGCCAGCTCATCAAACAGGGGGAGCTCCTACGAGCAGTACTTC.